This T cell receptor beta chain was found in a study of control samples from healthy donors and cancer patients. This clone was observed a handful of times. There are 14 residues in the CDR3. Trimming cost V 5 bases and J 0 bases, with 10 bases left between them. Germline V CDR1 and CDR2: SEHNR, FQNEAQ (reference sequence). This table comes from immunoSEQ multiplex PCR, and its TCRdb copy is limited to in-frame clones, with some not included. The sample yields roughly 180,000 clones, 94% seen once. Input material: blood. This TCR came from a woman between 18 and 29 years old in good health. This chain connects TRBV7-9 to TRBJ1-1; D might be TRBD1 (6 bases). CDR3 nucleotide sequence: TGTGCCAGCAGCCCTCAGGGGATGAACACTGAAGCTTTCTTT. Its protein product is CASSPQGMNTEAFF.